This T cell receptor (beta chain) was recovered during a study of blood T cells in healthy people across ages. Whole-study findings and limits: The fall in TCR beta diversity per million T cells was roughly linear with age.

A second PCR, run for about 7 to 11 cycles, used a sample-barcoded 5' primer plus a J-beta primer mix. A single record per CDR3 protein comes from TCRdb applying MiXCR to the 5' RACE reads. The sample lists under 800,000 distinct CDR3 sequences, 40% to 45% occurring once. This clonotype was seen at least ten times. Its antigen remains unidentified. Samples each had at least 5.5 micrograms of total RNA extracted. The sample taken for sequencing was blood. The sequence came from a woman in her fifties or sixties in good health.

The CDR3 spells CASSYERGTYEQYF. CDR3 nucleotide sequence: TGTGCCAGCAGTTACGAGCGGGGAACCTACGAGCAGTACTTC. This chain connects TRBV6-5 to TRBJ2-7, with 7 positions matching TRBD2. Germline values: CDR1 MNHEY, CDR2 SVGAGI. This CDR3 has 14 residues. Losses at the gene ends were 2 bases for V and 2 bases for J; bases not matched to a gene: 3.